This TCR beta chain was profiled in a study of blood T cell repertoires in COVID-19. This table comes from immunoSEQ multiplex PCR, and its TCRdb copy is limited to in-frame clones, with some not included. The sample includes about 160,000 clones, approximately 83% seen only once; the top ten take around 3.3%. The CDR3 spans 14 residues. Per the germline V gene, CDR1 is MNHEY and CDR2 is SVGEGT. J was trimmed by 9 bases and V by 6 bases; bases with no gene match: 8. In this sample, this clone turned up once. The TCR was taken from a man aged 65 to 85 with acute or convalescent COVID-19. The sequencing input was peripheral blood. V gene TRBV6-2 or TRBV6-3 combines with J gene TRBJ2-1; TRBD2 agrees at 10 bases. The CDR3: CASSLAGGAGEQFF. CDR3 DNA: TGTGCCAGCAGCTTAGCGGGAGGTGCAGGTGAGCAGTTCTTC.